This entry lists 27 T cell receptor beta chains sequenced from one sample in a study of shared clonotypes between healthy human individuals. The method was immunoSEQ multiplex PCR; TCRdb's version includes in-frame clones alone and lacks a portion of them. The sample carries roughly 500,000 clones, roughly four fifths recorded once. The sample consisted of PBMCs. The source of these receptors is a woman in her 40s in good health. Some clones in this sample may be carry-over from other donors' samples.

In nucleotides, the CDR3 is TGCGCCAGCAGCCCTAGGCTGAAGGTCGACAATGAGCAGTTCTTC. It translates to CASSPRLKVDNEQFF. V usage is TRBV4-1 and J usage is TRBJ2-1; D is undetermined. Per the germline V gene, CDR1 is MGHRA and CDR2 is YSYEKL. V lost 4 bases to trimming and J lost 5 bases, with 15 bases between them. CDR3 length equals 15 residues.

The chain links TRBV30 to TRBJ1-5; no definite D call. The length of the CDR3 is 13 residues. Between the trimmed V and J ends, which lost 4 bases and 3 bases, there was a span of 10 bases. Per germline, CDR1 GTSNPN and CDR2 SVGIG (reference sequence). This chain's CDR3 is CAWNRETNQPQHF. DNA for the CDR3: TGTGCCTGGAACCGGGAAACCAATCAGCCCCAGCATTTT.

The V and J genes are TRBV28 and TRBJ2-5; D may be TRBD1 (6 bases). The J call may not be correct, given that the DNA end is closer to TRBJ2-7. The CDR3 contains 13 residues. Germline lookup yields CDR1 MDHEN and CDR2 SYDVKM. The CDR3 sequence: CASSFQGWYEQYF. The DNA for the CDR3 is TGTGCCAGCAGTTTCCAGGGGTGGTACGAGCAGTACTTC.

V usage is TRBV7-6 and J usage is TRBJ2-2; 8 bases match TRBD1. Germline V lookup: CDR1 SGHVS, CDR2 FNYEAQ. This CDR3 contains 15 residues. Trimming took 2 bases from V and 5 from J; bases not matched to a gene: 4. The CDR3 DNA reads TGTGCCAGCAGCTTAAACAGGGGGACTACCGGGGAGCTGTTTTTT. This gives the protein CASSLNRGTTGELFF.

This sequence joins TRBV30 and TRBJ1-6; D not certain. The V end lost 1 base, the J end lost 5 bases, and 12 bases lay between the germline ends. The V gene's germline CDR1 is GTSNPN and CDR2 SVGIG (reference sequence). The CDR3 is 15 amino acids. For the CDR3, the DNA is TGTGCCTGGAGTGAGCAGACACCGAATAATTCACCCCTCCACTTT. Translating it yields CAWSEQTPNNSPLHF. The full variable domain, rest sourced from reference TRBV30 and TRBJ1-6, is SQTIHQWPATLVQPVGSPLSLECTVEGTSNPNLYWYRQAAGRGLQLLFYSVGIGQISSEVPQNLSASRPQDRQFILSSKKLLLSDSGFYLCAWSEQTPNNSPLHFGNGTRLTVT.

The gene calls are TRBV28 and TRBJ2-7; no clear D. V lost 4 bases, J lost 5 bases, and 18 bases lay in between. There are 15 residues in the CDR3. Germline V gene data show CDR1 as MDHEN and CDR2 as SYDVKM. The DNA of the CDR3 is TGTGCCAGCAGTTCCCGAACAGTCGGGCAAGACGAGCAGTACTTC. Amino acid sequence: CASSSRTVGQDEQYF.

This clone was recorded once. The CDR3 spells CASSFRREATYEQYF. The DNA for the CDR3 is TGTGCCAGCAGCTTTCGGCGGGAGGCTACCTACGAGCAGTACTTC. The rearrangement links TRBV5-4 to TRBJ2-7; 8 nucleotides line up with TRBD2. Looked up from germline, CDR1 is SGHNT and CDR2 is YYREEE (reference sequence). The CDR3 loop spans 15 amino acids. V was pared by 2 bases and J by 2 bases, with 6 bases of the junction left unmatched.

V is TRBV9 and J is TRBJ2-1; unclear D gene. Germline CDR1 reads SGDLS; CDR2 reads YYNGEE. The germline V and J ends were trimmed by 2 bases and 4 bases, with 19 bases remaining between them. The CDR3 sequence is 17 residues long. The chain's CDR3 is CASSVSAQPHTYNEQFF. Written as DNA, the CDR3 is TGTGCCAGCAGCGTTTCCGCTCAACCTCATACTTACAATGAGCAGTTCTTC.

The V and J genes are TRBV4-3 and TRBJ2-1; D remains unclear. Between the trimmed V and J ends, which lost 8 bases and 0 bases, there was a span of 11 bases. Germline V CDR1 and CDR2: LGHNA, YSLEER. The CDR3 contains 14 residues. The CDR3 reads CASLTVLSYNEQFF. The CDR3 region has the DNA TGCGCCAGCCTGACGGTCCTCTCCTACAATGAGCAGTTCTTC.

This clone was seen at least ten times. At one boundary the junction diverges from the germline segment, which might be a read error. The chain recombines TRBV7-2 with TRBJ2-2; TRBD2 matches at 7 bases. The CDR3 runs to 16 residues. Germline V gene lookup returns CDR1 SGHTA and CDR2 FQGNSA. In DNA form, the CDR3 reads TGTGCCAGCAGCTCACAGATACTAGCGAAGACCGGGGAGCTGTTTTTT. Protein sequence: CASSSQILAKTGELFF.

The chain recombines TRBV4-3 with TRBJ2-7; TRBD1 matches 7 bases. CDR1 and CDR2 from the germline V gene are LGHNA and YSLEER. The CDR3 length is 14 residues. The J segment lost 1 base and the V segment lost 4 bases, leaving 4 bases of the junction unmatched. CDR3 in DNA: TGCGCCAGCAGCCGGGGACAGCAGTCCTACGAGCAGTACTTC. This codes for CASSRGQQSYEQYF.

The genes are TRBV5-1 and TRBJ2-2, with D perhaps TRBD1 (6 bases). Trimming cost V 0 bases and J 5 bases, with 8 bases left between them. The CDR3 has 14 residues. Germline V lookup: CDR1 SGHRS, CDR2 YFSETQ. CDR3 DNA sequence: TGCGCCAGCAGCTTGGTTCAGGGGACCGGGGAGCTGTTTTTT. It yields the protein CASSLVQGTGELFF.

V is TRBV19 and J is TRBJ2-7; TRBD1 is a possible D gene (7 bases). The CDR3 consists of 13 residues. V gave up 6 bases and J gave up 5 bases, with 14 bases separating them. Germline V gene data show CDR1 as LNHDA and CDR2 as SQIVND (reference sequence). In nucleotides, the CDR3 is TGTGCCAGTAGCAGGAGGGGGCCCAACGAGCAGTACTTC. Its translation: CASSRRGPNEQYF.

The genes are TRBV5-6 and TRBJ2-1, with D tentatively TRBD2 (5 bases). CDR3 size: 17 residues. V was clipped by 2 bases and J by 0 bases, with 15 bases between them. Germline V gives CDR1 SGHDT, CDR2 YYEEEE. The chain's CDR3 is CASSLNGAALSYNEQFF. The CDR3, as DNA: TGTGCCAGCAGCTTAAACGGAGCGGCGCTCTCCTACAATGAGCAGTTCTTC. The whole variable domain, remainder taken from reference TRBV5-6 and TRBJ2-1, is DAGVTQSPTHLIKTRGQQVTLRCSPKSGHDTVSWYQQALGQGPQFIFQYYEEEERQRGNFPDRFSGHQFPNYSSELNVNALLLGDSALYLCASSLNGAALSYNEQFFGPGTRLTVL.

J is TRBJ2-7 and V is TRBV4-2; tentative D call: TRBD1 (5 bases). Per the germline V gene, CDR1 is LGHNA and CDR2 is YNFKEQ. This CDR3 contains 14 residues. V lost 1 base, J lost 3 bases, and 10 bases lay in between. The CDR3 DNA follows: TGTGCCAGCAGCCAAGCTTCCCAGGGCTACGAGCAGTACTTC. This encodes CASSQASQGYEQYF.

The chain links TRBV29-1 to TRBJ2-7; D uncertain. V shed 1 base and J shed 5 bases, with 9 bases lying between them. Germline lookup yields CDR1 SQVTM and CDR2 ANQGSEA. The CDR3 loop spans 12 amino acids. The CDR3 DNA sequence: TGCAGCGTTGAAGGGCCCGCGGACGAGCAGTACTTC. Translated: CSVEGPADEQYF.

The chain couples TRBV19 to TRBJ2-5, with D uncertain. V dropped 2 bases and J dropped 5 bases, with 3 bases sitting between them. The CDR3 is made up of 11 amino acids. Germline V gives CDR1 LNHDA, CDR2 SQIVND (reference sequence). The CDR3 nucleotides are TGTGCCAGTAGTATAAGTGAGACCCAGTACTTC. This sequence encodes CASSISETQYF. Full variable domain (missing parts from reference TRBV19 and TRBJ2-5): DGGITQSPKYLFRKEGQNVTLSCEQNLNHDAMYWYRQDPGQGLRLIYYSQIVNDFQKGDIAEGYSVSREKKESFPLTVTSAQKNPTAFYLCASSISETQYFGPGTRLLVL.

V is TRBV7-2 and J is TRBJ2-7, with 13 bases fitting TRBD2. With V trimmed by 6 bases and J by 0 bases, 14 bases remained unmatched. CDR1 and CDR2 from the germline V gene are SGHTA and FQGNSA. This CDR3 region has 19 residues. The CDR3: CASSKGPGLAGWGSYEQYF. CDR3 coding DNA: TGTGCCAGCAGTAAAGGACCGGGACTAGCGGGATGGGGCTCCTACGAGCAGTACTTC.

The rearrangement uses TRBV7-9 and TRBJ2-2; 11 bases align to TRBD2. The CDR3 loop spans 16 amino acids. CDR1 and CDR2 from the germline V gene are SEHNR and FQNEAQ (reference sequence). J lost 8 bases, V lost 7 bases, and 12 bases had no gene match. CDR3: CASTVSGTSGRGELFF. The DNA for the CDR3 is TGTGCCAGCACCGTCTCCGGGACTAGCGGTCGGGGGGAGCTGTTTTTT.

The chain recombines TRBV6-5 with TRBJ2-7; 7 bases line up with TRBD1. The CDR3 is 14 amino acids. CDR1 and CDR2 (germline): MNHEY, SVGAGI. Trimming at V came to 1 base and at J to 2 bases, leaving 2 bases not matched to a gene. In nucleotides, the CDR3 is TGTGCCAGCAGTTACTGGCAGGGGGCCTACGAGCAGTACTTC. Protein: CASSYWQGAYEQYF.

This clone was seen once. The V gene is TRBV29-1, the J gene TRBJ2-7, with a weak D call TRBD2 (8 bases). Germline V gene lookup returns CDR1 SQVTM and CDR2 ANQGSEA. The CDR3 totals 17 residues. V was clipped by 4 bases and J by 5 bases, with 27 bases between them. In DNA, the CDR3 is TGCAGCGTTGGAGGGCCAGGGGGGCGGACTAGCCGAAACGAGCAGTACTTC. Its translation is CSVGGPGGRTSRNEQYF.

The gene calls are TRBV21-1 and TRBJ2-3; the D call in the table, TRBD2, was not verified against the DNA. TRBV21-1 is tagged as a pseudogene. The CDR3 has 14 amino acids. The CDR3 loop reads CASRNTSGTDTQYF. The CDR3, as DNA: TGTGCCAGCAGAAATACTAGCGGGACAGATACGCAGTATTTT.

The chain joins TRBV6-1 to TRBJ2-5; TRBD2 matches at 13 bases. In germline, CDR1 is MNHNS, CDR2 SASEGT. The CDR3 is 15 amino acids. Unmatched junction bases numbered 8, after V lost 11 bases and J lost 2 bases. This chain's CDR3 is CASWTSGRGQETQYF. In DNA, the CDR3 is TGTGCCTCTTGGACTAGCGGGAGAGGGCAAGAGACCCAGTACTTC.

This clone was seen only a few times. The chain joins TRBV30 to TRBJ2-1, with D possibly being TRBD2 (5 bases). CDR3 size: 15 residues. Trimming left V 0 bases short and J 4 bases short, with 13 bases between. Looked up from germline, CDR1 is GTSNPN and CDR2 is SVGIG (reference sequence). In DNA, the CDR3 is TGTGCCTGGAGTGTAAGCCTAGCCGATTACAATGAGCAGTTCTTC. It codes for CAWSVSLADYNEQFF.

The chain employs TRBV11-2 and TRBJ2-7, with a weak D call TRBD1 (5 bases). CDR1 SGHAT and CDR2 FQNNGV come from the germline V gene. The CDR3 is 15 amino acids. Trimming took off 1 base at V and 2 bases at J, with 12 bases between the two ends. The CDR3 DNA reads TGTGCCAGCAGCTTAGCGGCAGGGCTAACCTACGAGCAGTACTTC. Translated, it gives CASSLAAGLTYEQYF.

This clone was found many times. The sample holds other DNA sequences that translate to the same CDR3. The gene calls are TRBV7-9 and TRBJ2-5, with 8 bases fitting TRBD1. V shed 4 bases and J 5 bases; nucleotides not matched to a gene: 9. Germline V gene lookup returns CDR1 SEHNR and CDR2 FQNEAQ (reference sequence). There are 15 residues in the CDR3. The CDR3 sequence: CASSSTTGVTETQYF. CDR3 nucleotide sequence: TGTGCCAGCAGCTCCACGACAGGGGTGACGGAGACCCAGTACTTC. Full variable domain (remainder filled in from reference TRBV7-9 and TRBJ2-5): DTGVSQNPRHKITKRGQNVTFRCDPISEHNRLYWYRQTLGQGPEFLTYFQNEAQLEKSRLLSDRFSAERPKGSFSTLEIQRTEQGDSAMYLCASSSTTGVTETQYFGPGTRLLVL.

This chain uses TRBV27 with TRBJ2-7; D might be TRBD1 or TRBD2, each matching 5 bases. The CDR3 totals 17 residues. V was trimmed by 4 bases and J by 3 bases, leaving 22 bases between them. Germline lookup yields CDR1 MNHEY and CDR2 SMNVEV (reference sequence). Written as DNA, the CDR3 is TGTGCCAGCAGTTCAAGGCCGGGACCCGCAGGTAGCTACGAGCAGTACTTC. Translated, it gives CASSSRPGPAGSYEQYF.